This T cell receptor (beta chain) originates from a study of identifying expanded T cells in peripheral blood. General study results and limits: Across healthy donors, higher total template counts meant significantly greater approximately 2-week count variance. Differentially abundant clones: around 1.2 between replicates, about 15 at around 14 days, roughly 18 at four.

For this clone: The antigen is unknown.

Germline loops: CDR1 SQVTM, CDR2 ANQGSEA. Trimming removed 0 bases at V and 4 bases at J, with 12 bases between. The CDR3 contains 14 residues. Collection occurred without any documented infections or immune events in donors. TCRdb's copy holds only in-frame clones and misses some; the assay was immunoSEQ multiplex PCR. This table has about 82,000 clones, approximately 90% appearing once. This clonotype was obtained from a person aged 18 to 70 in good health. V usage is TRBV29-1 and J usage is TRBJ1-1, with D possibly matching TRBD1 (6 bases). Sequences were obtained from blood. The CDR3: CSVEDPTGLTEAFF. The CDR3 bases are TGCAGCGTTGAAGATCCCACAGGGCTCACTGAAGCTTTCTTT.